A selection of T cell receptor beta chains follows, all from one sample in a study of blood T cell repertoires in COVID-19. The assay was immunoSEQ multiplex PCR, and TCRdb's table has in-frame clones only and misses some. The table includes roughly 180,000 clones, more than 80% detected once. Input material: peripheral blood. The source of these receptors is a woman aged 55-70 years with acute or convalescent COVID-19. The CDR3 runs from the conserved cysteine through the conserved F or W. The D gene is left open where the match is weak. Clone size is not always given. Where it is, it says once, few, many or a class for expanded clones.

clone_size,v_call,d_call,j_call,cdr3_nt,cdr3_aa
.,TRBV6-1,TRBD1,TRBJ1-4,TGTGCCAGCAGTGAACTCGGGACAGCCGCTAATGAAAAACTGTTTTTT,CASSELGTAANEKLFF
.,TRBV3-1/TRBV3-2,TRBD1,TRBJ1-6,TGTGCCAGCAGCCCTGGACAGGGTGGATCACCCCTCCACTTT,CASSPGQGGSPLHF
.,TRBV9,.,TRBJ1-3,TGTGCCAGCAGCGCCGACAGGCTCTTCGGAAACACCATATATTTT,CASSADRLFGNTIYF
.,TRBV3-1/TRBV3-2,TRBD2,TRBJ2-2,TGTGCCAGCAGCCAAGAAGTACTAGCGGGAGGGCCCTCGGGGACCGGGGAGCTGTTTTTT,CASSQEVLAGGPSGTGELFF
.,TRBV18,.,TRBJ2-1,TGTGCCAGCTCACCACCGGTCGGGGGAAGCTCCTACAATGAGCAGTTCTTC,CASSPPVGGSSYNEQFF
.,TRBV11-2,TRBD1,TRBJ2-5,TGTGCCAGCAGCTTAGTTGGGACAGGGAGAGAGACCCAGTACTTC,CASSLVGTGRETQYF
.,TRBV7-9,.,TRBJ1-2,TGTGCCAGCAGCTTAGGTACAGCTAACTATGGCTACACCTTC,CASSLGTANYGYTF
.,TRBV19,TRBD2,TRBJ2-2,TGTGCCAGTAGTATAGGAATGGGATCTAGCGGGAGGAAGGCCGGGGAGCTGTTTTTT,CASSIGMGSSGRKAGELFF
.,TRBV11-2,.,TRBJ2-3,TGTGCCAGCAGCTTAGGGGTAGGTGGAGGAGATACGCAGTATTTT,CASSLGVGGGDTQYF
few,TRBV5-1,.,TRBJ2-2,TGCGCCAGCAGCTTGTTGGGGGGAGCCGGGGAGCTGTTTTTT,CASSLLGGAGELFF
few,TRBV9,.,TRBJ2-1,TGTGCCAGCAGCTTCGGGAGCCTCTCCTACAATGAGCAGTTCTTC,CASSFGSLSYNEQFF
.,TRBV5-1,TRBD1,TRBJ1-3,TGCGCCAGCAGCTTGGGGACAGGGGAAGGAAACACCATATATTTT,CASSLGTGEGNTIYF
.,TRBV29-1,TRBD1,TRBJ1-1,TGCAGCGCCACCCCAGGGGGAGCGGGCACTGAAGCTTTCTTT,CSATPGGAGTEAFF
.,TRBV11-2,.,TRBJ2-7,TGTGCCAGCAGCTCGCTGACTCGCCGGAACTACGAGCAGTACTTC,CASSSLTRRNYEQYF
.,TRBV9,TRBD1,TRBJ2-1,TGTGCCAGCAGCTCTAACCCTCGGGACAGGGGATTACACAATGAGCAGTTCTTC,CASSSNPRDRGLHNEQFF
.,TRBV6-2/TRBV6-3,TRBD1,TRBJ2-1,TGTGCCAGCAGTTTCCGGGACAGGGACCTCAATGAGCAGTTCTTC,CASSFRDRDLNEQFF
.,TRBV30,TRBD2,TRBJ2-3,TGTGCCTGGAACTTGGGGCTAGCGGAAAGAGATACGCAGTATTTT,CAWNLGLAERDTQYF